The 15 T cell receptor beta chains below all came from one sample that was sequenced in a study of blood T cells in healthy people across ages. A sample-barcoded 5' primer and a J-beta primer mix were used in a second PCR of roughly 7 to 12 cycles. TCRdb re-called the 5' RACE reads with MiXCR, one entry per CDR3 protein. The sample records roughly 1 million distinct CDR3 sequences, approximately 25% being singletons. These data were also reused for a study on T cells of mothers and their children.

Input material: blood. These receptors originate from a girl aged 2 to 9 in good health.

CDR3 protein: CATSRVTQGWQYF. The CDR3 DNA sequence: TGTGCCACCAGCAGGGTTACTCAGGGCTGGCAGTACTTC. The chain recombines TRBV15 with TRBJ2-5; possible D gene TRBD1, 5 bases. This CDR3 is built from 13 residues. CDR1 and CDR2 (germline): LNHNV, YYDKDF (reference sequence). V lost 3 bases, J lost 11 bases, and 16 bases lay in between.

This clonotype was found once. This chain links TRBV4-3 with TRBJ2-6, with D perhaps TRBD2 (5 bases). The germline V gene has CDR1 LGHNA and CDR2 YSLEER. This CDR3 has 16 amino acids. Trimming pared 5 bases from V and 0 bases from J, leaving 11 bases between. CDR3 DNA: TGCGCCAGCAGCGACGGACGGGGCTCTGGGGCCAACGTCCTGACTTTC. This translates into CASSDGRGSGANVLTF.

For the CDR3, the DNA is TGTGCCAGCAGCTTCGCGGACGCTTCCTACGAGCAGTACTTC. Its translation is CASSFADASYEQYF. The rearrangement joins TRBV5-6 to TRBJ2-5; the D is unclear. Matching the DNA end better, TRBJ2-7 makes the J call doubtful. The CDR3 runs 14 residues. Germline V CDR1 and CDR2: SGHDT, YYEEEE.

This clonotype was found a few times. The chain couples TRBV20-1 to TRBJ2-5; 9 nucleotides line up with TRBD2. Losses at the gene ends were 3 bases for V and 3 bases for J; bases not matched to a gene: 11. This CDR3 comprises 16 residues. Germline loops: CDR1 DFQATT, CDR2 SNEGSKA (reference sequence). The CDR3 reads CSASYVSSGIKETQYF. The CDR3, as DNA: TGCAGTGCTAGTTATGTGTCTAGCGGGATTAAAGAGACCCAGTACTTC.

The V gene is TRBV3-1, the J gene TRBJ1-2; TRBD1 matches at 10 bases. Trimming took 3 bases from V and 1 from J; bases not matched to a gene: 2. Per germline, CDR1 LGHDT and CDR2 YNNKEL (reference sequence). The CDR3 totals 15 residues. This CDR3 is CASSHGDRGNYGYTF. CDR3 bases: TGTGCCAGCAGCCATGGGGACAGGGGTAACTATGGCTACACCTTC.

The chain uses TRBV4-3 and TRBJ1-5; the D is unclear. In germline, CDR1 is LGHNA, CDR2 YSLEER. The CDR3 contains 13 residues. The ends were cut back, 4 bases at V and 9 bases at J, with 13 bases in the middle. Here the CDR3 reads CASSPRLVGPQHF. Written as DNA, the CDR3 is TGCGCCAGCAGCCCTCGGCTTGTAGGGCCCCAGCATTTT.

The chain couples TRBV12-3 or TRBV12-4 to TRBJ2-3; D gene unclear. V gave up 6 bases and J gave up 5 bases, with 15 bases separating them. The CDR3 totals 14 residues. CDR3 sequence reads: CASSPPGNQDTQYF. Here the CDR3 DNA reads TGTGCCAGCAGCCCCCCCGGAAACCAAGATACGCAGTATTTT.

The chain employs TRBV6-5 and TRBJ2-5; 7 bases match TRBD1. Matching the DNA end better, TRBJ2-7 makes the J call doubtful. Germline V gene lookup returns CDR1 MNHEY and CDR2 SVGAGI. The CDR3 is 15 amino acids. The CDR3: CASSPPTGRAYEQYF. The CDR3 DNA sequence: TGTGCCAGCAGTCCCCCGACAGGGCGTGCCTACGAGCAGTACTTC.

A single count supports this clonotype. The chain has TRBV18 and TRBJ2-5, with 7 bases fitting TRBD1. CDR3 length: 15 amino acids. From germline, CDR1 is KGHSH and CDR2 LQKENI. The ends lost 3 bases at V and 3 bases at J; junction bases unmatched: 7. CDR3 in amino acids: CASSPNTGTEETQYF. The CDR3 nucleotides read TGTGCCAGCTCACCTAATACCGGGACAGAAGAGACCCAGTACTTC.

This clonotype was seen a handful of times. J is TRBJ1-1 and V is TRBV2, with 8 bases matching TRBD1. Germline assignment: CDR1 SNHLY and CDR2 FYNNEI. This CDR3 has 12 residues. J lost 8 bases, V lost 8 bases, and 7 bases had no gene match. This chain's CDR3 is CASDQGAAEAFF. As DNA, the CDR3 is TGTGCCAGCGATCAGGGGGCGGCAGAAGCTTTCTTT.

The chain has TRBV5-6 and TRBJ2-1, with 7 positions matching TRBD2. The CDR3 loop spans 15 amino acids. CDR1 and CDR2 (germline): SGHDT, YYEEEE. V lost 0 bases and J lost 7; bases outside the gene matches: 7. CDR3 protein: CASSLGGSFRNEQFF. CDR3 nucleotides: TGTGCCAGCAGCTTGGGCGGGAGTTTTAGGAATGAGCAGTTCTTC.

The chain joins TRBV28 to TRBJ2-1; 7 nucleotides line up with TRBD2. Trimming cost V 4 bases and J 4 bases; bases outside gene matches: 13. The CDR3 runs to 17 residues. Germline assignment: CDR1 MDHEN and CDR2 SYDVKM. The CDR3, as DNA: TGTGCCAGCAGTTCCTGGACTTTAGCGGGCCTATACAATGAGCAGTTCTTC. Its protein is CASSSWTLAGLYNEQFF.

In this sample, this clonotype turned up a few times. A junction end diverges from the germline sequence, so it may reflect a read error. The chain uses TRBV7-9 and TRBJ2-5, with 12 bases matching TRBD2. Germline V gives CDR1 SEHNR, CDR2 FQNEAQ (reference sequence). The CDR3 consists of 15 residues. This CDR3 is CASSLAGGPLETQYF. The DNA for the CDR3 is TGTGCCAGCAGCCTAGCGGGGGGGCCGCTCGAGACCCAGTACTTC.

V gene TRBV28 combines with J gene TRBJ1-2; D is undetermined. The germline V and J ends were trimmed by 5 bases and 7 bases, with 11 bases remaining between them. Germline V lookup: CDR1 MDHEN, CDR2 SYDVKM. This CDR3 spans 12 amino acids. CDR3 DNA sequence: TGTGCCAGCAGTCTCCGGACTGTTGGCTACACCTTC. It yields the protein CASSLRTVGYTF.

This clonotype was detected only once. The chain combines TRBV3-1 with TRBJ2-5; tentatively, D is TRBD2 (6 bases). Trimming cost V 5 bases and J 2 bases, with 15 bases left between them. Germline V lookup: CDR1 LGHDT, CDR2 YNNKEL (reference sequence). This CDR3 has 15 residues. The CDR3 is CASSLLPGLQETQYF. CDR3 bases: TGTGCCAGCAGCTTACTTCCGGGACTGCAAGAGACCCAGTACTTC.